The source of this T cell receptor beta chain is a study of tissue T cells after allogeneic stem cell transplantation. As regards this clone: Its antigen is unknown. Gene names are the mouse ones.

Overall study results and limits: Motif-based clustering found tissue-specific repertoire signatures shared across patients, though few clones were shared. Which tissue TCRs were alloreactive or antigen-specific was not determined. Some clones might be persisting host cells.

The data were produced by immunoSEQ multiplex PCR, yet TCRdb's version contains in-frame clones alone and is incomplete. The sample contains roughly 20,000 clones, more than 65% of which appear only once. The sample was blood. The clonotype originates from a female BALB/c mouse in good health. For this strain, the MHC haplotype corresponds to H2-d.

Partial CDR3 DNA: TGTGCCAGCAGTGATGCGGGGGCCCTCCAGGCTCCGCTT. Protein: CASSDAGALQAPL. In full, the CDR3 reads CASSDAGALQAPLF. The chain couples TRBV13-1 to TRBJ1-5, with a tentative D call TRBD1 (6 bases). Coverage ceases 1 residue before the CDR3 finishes, and the germline J gene fills in the end. Deletions cut 0 bases from V and 6 bases from J, with 10 bases between. The germline gives CDR1 NSHNY, CDR2 SYGAGN. The CDR3 consists of 14 residues.